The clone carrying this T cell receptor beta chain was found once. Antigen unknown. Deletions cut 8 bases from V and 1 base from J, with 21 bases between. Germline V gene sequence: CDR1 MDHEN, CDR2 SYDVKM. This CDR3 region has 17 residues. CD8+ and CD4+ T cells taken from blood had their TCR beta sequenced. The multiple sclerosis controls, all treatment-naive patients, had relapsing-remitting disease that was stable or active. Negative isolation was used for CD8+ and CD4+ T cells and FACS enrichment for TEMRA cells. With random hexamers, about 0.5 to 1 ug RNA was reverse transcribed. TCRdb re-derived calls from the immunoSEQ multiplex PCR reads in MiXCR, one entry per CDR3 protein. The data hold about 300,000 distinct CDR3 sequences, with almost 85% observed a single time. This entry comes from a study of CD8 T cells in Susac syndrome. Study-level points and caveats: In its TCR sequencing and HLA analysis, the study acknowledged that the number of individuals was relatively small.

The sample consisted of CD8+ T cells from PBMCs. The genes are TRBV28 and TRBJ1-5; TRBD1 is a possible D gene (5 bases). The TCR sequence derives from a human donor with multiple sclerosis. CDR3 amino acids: CASSRDGGSYSNQPQHF. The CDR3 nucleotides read TGTGCCAGCTCCCGGGACGGCGGGAGTTACAGCAATCAGCCCCAGCATTTT.